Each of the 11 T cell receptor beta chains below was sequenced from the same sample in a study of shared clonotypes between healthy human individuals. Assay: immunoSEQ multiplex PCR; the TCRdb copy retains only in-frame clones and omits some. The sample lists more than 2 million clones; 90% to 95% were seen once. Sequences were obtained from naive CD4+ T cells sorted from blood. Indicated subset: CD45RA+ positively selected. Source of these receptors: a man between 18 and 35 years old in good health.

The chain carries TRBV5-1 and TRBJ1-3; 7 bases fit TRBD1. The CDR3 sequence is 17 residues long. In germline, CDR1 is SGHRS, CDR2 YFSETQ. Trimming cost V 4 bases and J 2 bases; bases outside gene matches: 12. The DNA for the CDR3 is TGCGCCAGCAGCCCGGACGGGCAGACAGGGACTGGAAACACCATATATTTT. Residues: CASSPDGQTGTGNTIYF.

The CDR3 bases are TGTGCCAGCAGCGTAGGACTAGCGGGGGGGACAGATACGCAGTATTTT. Translated, it gives CASSVGLAGGTDTQYF. The chain carries TRBV2 and TRBJ2-3; 15 bases align to TRBD2. V trimming: 6 bases; J trimming: 3 bases; junction bases outside the gene matches: 4. Germline V gene lookup returns CDR1 SNHLY and CDR2 FYNNEI. CDR3 size: 16 residues.

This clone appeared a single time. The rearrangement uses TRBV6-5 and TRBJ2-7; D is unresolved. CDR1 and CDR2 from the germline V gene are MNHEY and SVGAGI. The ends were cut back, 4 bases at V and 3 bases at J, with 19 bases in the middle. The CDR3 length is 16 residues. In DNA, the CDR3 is TGTGCCAGCAGTTCCTCCCCCTGGAGAACCTACTACGAGCAGTACTTC. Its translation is CASSSSPWRTYYEQYF.

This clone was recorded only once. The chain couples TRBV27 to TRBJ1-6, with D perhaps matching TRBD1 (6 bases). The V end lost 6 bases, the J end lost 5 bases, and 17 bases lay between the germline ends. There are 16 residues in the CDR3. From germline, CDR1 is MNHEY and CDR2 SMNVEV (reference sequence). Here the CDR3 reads CASRKQGDGDNSPLHF. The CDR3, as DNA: TGTGCCAGCAGGAAACAGGGCGATGGCGATAATTCACCCCTCCACTTT.

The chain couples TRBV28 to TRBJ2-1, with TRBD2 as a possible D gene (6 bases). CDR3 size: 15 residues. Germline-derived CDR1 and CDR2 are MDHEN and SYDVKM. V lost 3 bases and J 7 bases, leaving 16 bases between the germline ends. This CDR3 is CASSFLEVGGNEQFF. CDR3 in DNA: TGTGCCAGCAGTTTTCTAGAGGTGGGGGGTAATGAGCAGTTCTTC.

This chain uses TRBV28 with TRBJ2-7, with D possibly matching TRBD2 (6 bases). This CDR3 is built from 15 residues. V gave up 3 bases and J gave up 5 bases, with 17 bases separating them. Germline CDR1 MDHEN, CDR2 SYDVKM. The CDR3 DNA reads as TGTGCCAGCAGTTTGTTCGGAGGGAGTTCAAACGAGCAGTACTTC. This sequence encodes CASSLFGGSSNEQYF. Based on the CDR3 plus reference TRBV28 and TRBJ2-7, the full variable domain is DVKVTQSSRYLVKRTGEKVFLECVQDMDHENMFWYRQDPGLGLRLIYFSYDVKMKEKGDIPEGYSVSREKKERFSLILESASTNQTSMYLCASSLFGGSSNEQYFGPGTRLTVT.

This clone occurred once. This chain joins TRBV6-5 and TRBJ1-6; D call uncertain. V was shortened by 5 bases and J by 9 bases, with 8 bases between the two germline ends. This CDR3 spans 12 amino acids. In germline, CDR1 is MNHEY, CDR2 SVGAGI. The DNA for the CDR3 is TGTGCCAGCAGTCGGATGTCTTCACCCCTCCACTTT. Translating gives CASSRMSSPLHF.

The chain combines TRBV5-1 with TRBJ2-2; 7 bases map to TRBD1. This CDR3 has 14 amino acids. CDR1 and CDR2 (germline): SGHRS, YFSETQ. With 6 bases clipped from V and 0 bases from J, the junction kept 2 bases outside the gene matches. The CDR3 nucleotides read TGCGCCAGCAAAGGGGGCGCGAACACCGGGGAGCTGTTTTTT. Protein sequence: CASKGGANTGELFF.

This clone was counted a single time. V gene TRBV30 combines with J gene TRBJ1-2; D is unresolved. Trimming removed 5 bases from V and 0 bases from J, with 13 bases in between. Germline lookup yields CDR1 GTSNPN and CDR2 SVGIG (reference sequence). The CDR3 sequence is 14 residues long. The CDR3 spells CAWDAMGSNYGYTF. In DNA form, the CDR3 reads TGTGCCTGGGATGCTATGGGATCTAACTATGGCTACACCTTC.

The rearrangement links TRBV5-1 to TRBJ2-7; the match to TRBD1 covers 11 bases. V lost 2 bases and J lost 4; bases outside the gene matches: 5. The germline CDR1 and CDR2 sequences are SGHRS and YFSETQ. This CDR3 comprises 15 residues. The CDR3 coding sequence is TGCGCCAGCAGCTTATACGGGACAGGGGGTTACGAGCAGTACTTC. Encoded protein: CASSLYGTGGYEQYF.

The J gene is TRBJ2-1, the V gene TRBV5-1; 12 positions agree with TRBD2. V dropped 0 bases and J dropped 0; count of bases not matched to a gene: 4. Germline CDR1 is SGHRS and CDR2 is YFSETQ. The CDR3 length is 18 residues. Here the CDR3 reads CASSLALAGGSSYNEQFF. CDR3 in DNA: TGCGCCAGCAGCTTGGCCCTAGCGGGAGGGAGCTCCTACAATGAGCAGTTCTTC.